The 21 T cell receptor beta chains below all came from one sample that was sequenced in a study of blood T cells in healthy people across ages. With a J-beta primer mix and a sample-barcoded 5' primer, a second PCR ran about 6 to 11 cycles. TCRdb itself ran the 5' RACE reads through MiXCR, one entry per CDR3 protein. The data show 650,000 to 950,000 distinct CDR3 sequences, more than 40% seen once. Sequenced sample: blood. The receptors derive from a man in his fifties or sixties in good health.

A few counts support this clonotype. V usage is TRBV7-2 and J usage is TRBJ2-6; 9 nucleotides agree with TRBD1. The CDR3 totals 18 residues. V gave up 1 base and J gave up 0 bases; unmatched junction bases: 4. In germline, CDR1 is SGHTA, CDR2 FQGNSA. CDR3 amino acids: CASSLVGQGSSGANVLTF. CDR3 bases: TGTGCCAGCAGCTTAGTGGGACAGGGCTCCTCTGGGGCCAACGTCCTGACTTTC.

The V call is TRBV20-1, the J call TRBJ1-6; D is ambiguous. V dropped 0 bases and J dropped 0 bases, with 9 bases sitting between them. This CDR3 contains 16 residues. Germline V gene lookup returns CDR1 DFQATT and CDR2 SNEGSKA (reference sequence). Here the CDR3 reads CSARDGRSSYNSPLHF. The CDR3 DNA sequence: TGCAGTGCTAGAGATGGCCGGAGCTCCTATAATTCACCCCTCCACTTT.

This chain joins TRBV29-1 and TRBJ1-6; weak D call: TRBD1 (6 bases). Germline V gene data show CDR1 as SQVTM and CDR2 as ANQGSEA. V lost 4 bases, J lost 8 bases, and 15 bases lay in between. CDR3 length equals 14 residues. The CDR3 sequence is CSVAIGTLDSPLHF. In DNA form, the CDR3 reads TGCAGCGTTGCAATCGGGACATTGGATTCACCCCTCCACTTT.

CDR3 in DNA: TGCAGTGCCGGAGCCGGGACAGGGGTTTTCGATGAGCAGTTCTTC. This sequence encodes CSAGAGTGVFDEQFF. The chain joins TRBV20-1 to TRBJ2-1; TRBD1 aligns across 10 bases. CDR1 DFQATT and CDR2 SNEGSKA come from the germline V gene (reference sequence). The CDR3 is 15 residues long. The V segment lost 6 bases and the J segment 8 bases; nucleotides outside the gene matches: 13.

This clonotype was picked up a small number of times. The chain joins TRBV3-1 to TRBJ2-2; 10 bases are a match to TRBD2. V gave up 0 bases and J gave up 5 bases; unmatched junction bases: 12. The CDR3 sequence is 19 residues long. Looked up from germline, CDR1 is LGHDT and CDR2 is YNNKEL (reference sequence). Here the CDR3 reads CASSQDLAGGHPRTGELFF. The CDR3 nucleotides are TGTGCCAGCAGCCAAGATTTAGCGGGGGGACACCCAAGGACCGGGGAGCTGTTTTTT.

Comment on this clonotype: This may come from a read error, since a much larger clone is one base off. The V and J genes are TRBV6-2 or TRBV6-3 and TRBJ2-1; 11 bases are shared with TRBD2. In germline, CDR1 is MNHEY, CDR2 SVGEGT. The CDR3 spans 17 residues. The CDR3, as DNA: TGTGCCGGCAGTTACTCGGGGACTAGCGGAGTATACAATGAGCAGTTCTTC. This translates into CAGSYSGTSGVYNEQFF.

The J gene is TRBJ2-7, the V gene TRBV2, with TRBD1 matching 7 bases. The trim removed 7 bases at V and 7 bases at J, leaving 16 bases unmatched. The CDR3 spans 15 residues. The germline CDR1 and CDR2 sequences are SNHLY and FYNNEI. The chain's CDR3 is CASKLDRAEYNEQYF. The CDR3 coding sequence is TGTGCCAGCAAGCTCGACAGGGCGGAATACAATGAGCAGTACTTC.

The J gene is TRBJ2-5, the V gene TRBV20-1; no reliable D call. Germline loops: CDR1 DFQATT, CDR2 SNEGSKA (reference sequence). The CDR3 extends over 12 amino acids. The V gene lost 6 bases and the J gene lost 5 bases, with 13 bases spanning the gap. The CDR3 region has the DNA TGCAGTGCACGACGAGGTTCGGAGACCCAGTACTTC. The encoded protein is CSARRGSETQYF.

The CDR3 DNA follows: TGCAGTGCTATACAGGTGGAGGATGAAAAACTGTTTTTT. Encoded protein: CSAIQVEDEKLFF. The chain combines TRBV20-1 with TRBJ1-4; D is possibly TRBD1 (5 bases). Germline V gene lookup returns CDR1 DFQATT and CDR2 SNEGSKA (reference sequence). This CDR3 is 13 amino acids long. V was trimmed by 4 bases and J by 6 bases, leaving 12 bases between them.

This chain connects TRBV4-1 to TRBJ2-1, with no clear D. This CDR3 region has 13 residues. The V end lost 1 base, the J end lost 7 bases, and 8 bases lay between the germline ends. Germline V gene lookup returns CDR1 MGHRA and CDR2 YSYEKL. The CDR3 sequence is CASSQVGTNEQFF. The CDR3 DNA sequence: TGCGCCAGCAGCCAAGTTGGCACAAATGAGCAGTTCTTC.

This rearrangement joins TRBV4-3 to TRBJ2-1, with D tentatively TRBD1 or TRBD2 (5 bases each). The CDR3 totals 12 residues. Germline lookup yields CDR1 LGHNA and CDR2 YSLEER. Trimming left V 6 bases short and J 10 bases short, with 13 bases between. CDR3 amino acids: CASSRDGEEQFF. CDR3 DNA: TGCGCCAGCAGTCGGGACGGCGAGGAGCAGTTCTTC.

This chain uses TRBV13 with TRBJ2-7; D might be TRBD2 (7 bases). Deletions cut 2 bases from V and 7 bases from J, with 21 bases between. Germline V gives CDR1 PRHDT, CDR2 FYEKMQ (reference sequence). This CDR3 has 16 amino acids. In DNA, the CDR3 is TGTGCCAGCAGCTTAAGGATGCGGGGGCGAGGGGGTGAGCAGTACTTC. It is translated as CASSLRMRGRGGEQYF.

This clonotype was counted only a few times. The chain uses TRBV18 and TRBJ2-1; 13 bases are a match to TRBD2. Germline V lookup: CDR1 KGHSH, CDR2 LQKENI. The CDR3 totals 16 residues. V trimming: 6 bases; J trimming: 4 bases; junction bases outside the gene matches: 6. CDR3 DNA: TGTGCCAGCTCGCCTGGGACTAGCGGGGCTTACAATGAGCAGTTCTTC. Translated: CASSPGTSGAYNEQFF.

This clonotype has only a few counts. This could be a read error, since a much larger clone is one nucleotide away. As DNA, the CDR3 is TGTGCCAGCAGTGCCTCCGGTGACGGGGAATACGAGCAGTACTTC. Amino acids: CASSASGDGEYEQYF. The chain couples TRBV27 to TRBJ2-7, with a tentative D call TRBD2 (5 bases). The germline V gene encodes CDR1 MNHEY and CDR2 SMNVEV (reference sequence). CDR3 size: 15 residues. Between the trimmed V and J ends, which lost 5 bases and 4 bases, there was a span of 18 bases.

V usage is TRBV3-1 and J usage is TRBJ2-5, with D perhaps matching TRBD1 or TRBD2 (5 bases each). The J call is uncertain, as TRBJ2-1 better fits the DNA end. The CDR3 covers 13 residues. Germline V gene lookup returns CDR1 LGHDT and CDR2 YNNKEL (reference sequence). The CDR3 DNA reads TGTGCCAGCAGCCCGGGGACCCAAGAGACCCAGTTCTTC. It yields the protein CASSPGTQETQFF.

The gene calls are TRBV10-3 and TRBJ2-5, with D possibly being TRBD2 (6 bases). The DNA end is more similar to TRBJ2-7, so the J call may be wrong. CDR3 length equals 12 residues. Germline CDR1 and CDR2: ENHRY and SYGVKD. The CDR3 sequence: CATKTSFYEQYF. The CDR3 DNA reads as TGTGCCACCAAAACTAGCTTCTACGAGCAGTACTTC.

This clonotype was counted only a few times. This rearrangement joins TRBV20-1 to TRBJ1-6; no firm D call. The V gene lost 5 bases and the J gene lost 10 bases, with 12 bases spanning the gap. Germline CDR1 reads DFQATT; CDR2 reads SNEGSKA (reference sequence). This CDR3 is 12 amino acids long. This CDR3 reads CSALWAGSPLHF. The CDR3 region has the DNA TGCAGTGCTCTCTGGGCGGGCTCACCCCTCCACTTT.

At least ten counts were recorded for this clonotype. The V and J genes are TRBV28 and TRBJ2-5; D is unresolved. Germline CDR1 and CDR2: MDHEN and SYDVKM. The CDR3 is 13 residues long. The V end was cut by 5 bases, the J end by 3 bases, with 10 bases between. CDR3 coding DNA: TGTGCCAGCAGTCCCCAGCTTAAAGAGACCCAGTACTTC. This encodes CASSPQLKETQYF.

This clonotype occurred a few times. The chain joins TRBV29-1 to TRBJ2-7, with TRBD2 matching over 7 bases. V was clipped by 0 bases and J by 7 bases; unmatched bases: 3. Germline V lookup: CDR1 SQVTM, CDR2 ANQGSEA. This CDR3 is 12 amino acids long. CDR3 in amino acids: CSVEDRGVEQYF. CDR3 coding DNA: TGCAGCGTTGAAGATCGGGGGGTAGAGCAGTACTTC.

This chain links TRBV9 with TRBJ2-7; D unclear. The germline gives CDR1 SGDLS, CDR2 YYNGEE. V lost 4 bases to trimming and J lost 2 bases, with 13 bases between them. The CDR3 is 14 residues long. CDR3 loop: CASSPPAATYEQYF. CDR3 nucleotides: TGTGCCAGCAGCCCGCCGGCAGCCACCTACGAGCAGTACTTC.

The V call is TRBV9, the J call TRBJ2-5, with a tentative D call TRBD2 (6 bases). The germline CDR1 and CDR2 sequences are SGDLS and YYNGEE. The CDR3 runs 12 residues. Trimming pared 4 bases from V and 7 bases from J, leaving 11 bases between. Written as DNA, the CDR3 is TGTGCCAGCAGCCCTCCGGAGGGGACCCAGTACTTC. Translating it yields CASSPPEGTQYF.